This T cell receptor (beta chain) emerged from a study of shared clonotypes between healthy human individuals. CD45RO-negative cells were positively selected for CCR7, leaving out terminally differentiated effector memory CD45RA+ cells. Donors had no recently reported acute infections or vaccinations and were HIV-negative. The assay was run at deep level. How the authors handled the data: ImmunoSEQ sequences covered only the junction and lacked quality scores; filtering therefore differed. Assay: immunoSEQ multiplex PCR; the TCRdb copy retains only in-frame clones and omits some. V, J and clone size derive from that table, while D and trimming were established from the DNA sequence. The table lists about 610,000 clones, around 96% of them singletons, with roughly 0.1% in the top ten. This receptor was identified in a woman aged 25 to 39 in good health. The sample comprised naive CD8+ T cells sorted from blood.

The CDR3 region is CASSQLASTDTQYF. The CDR3 nucleotides read TGTGCCAGCAGCCAACTAGCGAGCACAGATACGCAGTATTTT. The chain links TRBV13 to TRBJ2-3, with 7 nucleotides matching TRBD2. The CDR3 sequence is 14 residues long. Germline trimming cut 5 bases from V and 0 bases from J; bases unmatched to any gene: 2. CDR1 and CDR2 (germline): PRHDT, FYEKMQ (reference sequence).